The following is a T cell receptor beta chain sequence with its context. TCRdb's copy holds only in-frame clones and misses some; the assay was immunoSEQ multiplex PCR. This sample has approximately 280,000 clones, with around 89% found just once. The data originate from a study of blood T cell repertoires in COVID-19. Germline CDR1 reads SEHNR; CDR2 reads FQNEAQ (reference sequence). This CDR3 contains 14 residues. V lost 8 bases, J lost 3 bases, and 11 bases lay in between. Source material: peripheral blood. The sequence was collected from a man aged 40-49 years with acute or convalescent COVID-19. The rearrangement uses TRBV7-9 and TRBJ1-6; D is uncertain. CDR3 nucleotide sequence: TGTGCCAGCCAGCAACAGAACTATAATTCACCCCTCCACTTT. Its protein is CASQQQNYNSPLHF.